This T cell receptor beta chain derives from a study of OX40 agonist ivuxolimab in advanced cancers. Whole-study results and caveats: Some nonresponders likewise displayed low normalized T-cell clonal expansion. Both blood CD4+ and CD8+ T cells showed clonal growth by week 6 at 0.1 to 3.0 mg/kg. CD8+ T cells averaged more expanded clones than CD4+.

TCRdb's table, derived via immunoSEQ multiplex PCR, lists solely in-frame clones and lacks some. The sample lists fewer than 75,000 clones; about 90% were seen once. Worth noting for this clone: Antigen: not known.

The CDR3 loop spans 13 amino acids. V was clipped by 1 base and J by 3 bases, with 7 bases between them. Germline V gene data show CDR1 as MDHEN and CDR2 as SYDVKM. Sample: CD4+ or CD8+ T cells sorted from blood, taken in a trial of the OX40 agonist ivuxolimab. The TCR originated in an adult with an advanced solid tumor such as melanoma, head and neck, liver or kidney cancer. The chain combines TRBV28 with TRBJ2-7; D possibly corresponds to TRBD2 (5 bases). Written as DNA, the CDR3 is TGTGCCAGCAGTTTATATCGGGGCTACGAGCAGTACTTC. Residues: CASSLYRGYEQYF.